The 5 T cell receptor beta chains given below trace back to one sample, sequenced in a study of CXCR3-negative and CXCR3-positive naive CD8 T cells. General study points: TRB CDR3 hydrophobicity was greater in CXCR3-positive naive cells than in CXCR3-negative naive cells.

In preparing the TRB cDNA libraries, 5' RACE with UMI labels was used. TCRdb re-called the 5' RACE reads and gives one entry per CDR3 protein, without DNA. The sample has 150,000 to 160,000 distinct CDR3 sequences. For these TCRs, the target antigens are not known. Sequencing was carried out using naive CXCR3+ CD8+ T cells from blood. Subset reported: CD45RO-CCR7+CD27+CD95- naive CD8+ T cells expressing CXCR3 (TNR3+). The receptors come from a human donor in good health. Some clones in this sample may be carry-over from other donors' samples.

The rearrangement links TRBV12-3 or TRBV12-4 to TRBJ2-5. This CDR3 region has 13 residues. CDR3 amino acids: CASTDQYQETQYF.

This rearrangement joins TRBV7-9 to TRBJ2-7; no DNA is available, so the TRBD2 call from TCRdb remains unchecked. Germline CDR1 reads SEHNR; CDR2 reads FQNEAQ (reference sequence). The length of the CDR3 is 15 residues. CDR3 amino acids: CASSPTSGSPYEQYF. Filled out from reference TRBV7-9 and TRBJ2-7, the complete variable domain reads DTGVSQNPRHKITKRGQNVTFRCDPISEHNRLYWYRQTLGQGPEFLTYFQNEAQLEKSRLLSDRFSAERPKGSFSTLEIQRTEQGDSAMYLCASSPTSGSPYEQYFGPGTRLTVT.

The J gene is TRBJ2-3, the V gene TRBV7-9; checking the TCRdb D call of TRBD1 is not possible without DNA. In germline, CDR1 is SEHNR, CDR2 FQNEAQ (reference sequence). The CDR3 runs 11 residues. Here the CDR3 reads CAVFESTGTIF.

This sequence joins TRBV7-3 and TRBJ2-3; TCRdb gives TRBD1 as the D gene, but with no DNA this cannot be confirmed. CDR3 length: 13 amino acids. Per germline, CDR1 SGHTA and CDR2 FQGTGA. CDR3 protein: CASSPGPRDPQYF.

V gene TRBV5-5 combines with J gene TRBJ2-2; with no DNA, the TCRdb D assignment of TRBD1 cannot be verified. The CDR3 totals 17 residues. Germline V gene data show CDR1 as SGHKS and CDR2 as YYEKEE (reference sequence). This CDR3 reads CASSLGIGAANTGELFF.